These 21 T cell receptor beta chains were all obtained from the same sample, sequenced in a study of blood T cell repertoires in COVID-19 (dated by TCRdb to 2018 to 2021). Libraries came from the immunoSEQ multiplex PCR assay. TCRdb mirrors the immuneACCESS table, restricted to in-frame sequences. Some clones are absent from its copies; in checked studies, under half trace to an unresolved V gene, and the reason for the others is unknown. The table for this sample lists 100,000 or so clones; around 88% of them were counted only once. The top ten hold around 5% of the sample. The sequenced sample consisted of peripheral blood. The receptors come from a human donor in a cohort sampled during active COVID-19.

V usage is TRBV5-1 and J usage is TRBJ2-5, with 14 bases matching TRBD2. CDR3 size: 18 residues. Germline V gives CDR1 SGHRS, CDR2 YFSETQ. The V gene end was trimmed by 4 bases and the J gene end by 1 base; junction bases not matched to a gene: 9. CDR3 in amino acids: CASSPATSGRAGQETQYF. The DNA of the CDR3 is TGCGCCAGCAGCCCGGCGACTAGCGGGAGGGCCGGCCAAGAGACCCAGTACTTC.

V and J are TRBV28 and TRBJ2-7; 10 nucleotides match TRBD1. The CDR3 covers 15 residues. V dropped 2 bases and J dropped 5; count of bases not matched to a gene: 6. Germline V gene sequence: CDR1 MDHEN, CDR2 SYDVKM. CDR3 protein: CASSLTDRGVHEQYF. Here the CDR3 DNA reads TGTGCCAGCAGTTTAACGGACAGGGGGGTCCACGAGCAGTACTTC.

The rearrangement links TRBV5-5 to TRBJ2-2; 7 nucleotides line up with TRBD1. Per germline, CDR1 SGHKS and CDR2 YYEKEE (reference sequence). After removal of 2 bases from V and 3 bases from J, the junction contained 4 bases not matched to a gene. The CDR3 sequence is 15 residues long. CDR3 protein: CASSFQGGHTGELFF. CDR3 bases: TGTGCCAGCAGCTTTCAAGGGGGCCACACCGGGGAGCTGTTTTTT.

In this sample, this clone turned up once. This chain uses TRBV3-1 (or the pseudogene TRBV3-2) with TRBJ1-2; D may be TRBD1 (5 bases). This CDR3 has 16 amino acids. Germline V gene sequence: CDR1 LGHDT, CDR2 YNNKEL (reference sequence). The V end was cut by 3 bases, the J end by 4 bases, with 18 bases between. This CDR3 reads CASSQMAGDGAYGYTF. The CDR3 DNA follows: TGTGCCAGCAGCCAGATGGCGGGGGACGGAGCCTATGGCTACACCTTC.

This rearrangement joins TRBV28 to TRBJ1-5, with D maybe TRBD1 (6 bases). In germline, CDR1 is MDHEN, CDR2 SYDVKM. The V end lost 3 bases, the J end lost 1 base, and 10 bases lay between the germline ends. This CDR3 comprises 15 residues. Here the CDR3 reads CASSFPDRSNQPQHF. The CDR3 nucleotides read TGTGCCAGCAGTTTTCCTGACAGGAGCAATCAGCCCCAGCATTTT. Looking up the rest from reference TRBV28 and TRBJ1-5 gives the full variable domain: DVKVTQSSRYLVKRTGEKVFLECVQDMDHENMFWYRQDPGLGLRLIYFSYDVKMKEKGDIPEGYSVSREKKERFSLILESASTNQTSMYLCASSFPDRSNQPQHFGDGTRLSIL.

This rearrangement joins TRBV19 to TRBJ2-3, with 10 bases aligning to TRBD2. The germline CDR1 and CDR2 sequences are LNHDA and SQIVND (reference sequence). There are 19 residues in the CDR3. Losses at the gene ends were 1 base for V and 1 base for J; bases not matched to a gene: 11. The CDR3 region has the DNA TGTGCCAGTAGTATAGGAAGGAGCGGGAGGGCCTTGGGCACAGATACGCAGTATTTT. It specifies CASSIGRSGRALGTDTQYF.

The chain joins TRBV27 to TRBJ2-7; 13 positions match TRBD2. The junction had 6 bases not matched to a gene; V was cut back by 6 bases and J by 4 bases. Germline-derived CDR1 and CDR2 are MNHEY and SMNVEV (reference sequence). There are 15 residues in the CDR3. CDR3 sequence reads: CASSPLAGGKYEQYF. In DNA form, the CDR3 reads TGTGCCAGCAGCCCACTAGCGGGAGGGAAGTACGAGCAGTACTTC.

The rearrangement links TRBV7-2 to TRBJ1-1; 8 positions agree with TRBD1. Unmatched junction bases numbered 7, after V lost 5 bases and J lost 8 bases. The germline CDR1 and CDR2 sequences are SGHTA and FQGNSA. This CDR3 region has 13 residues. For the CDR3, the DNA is TGTGCCAGCAGCCCAGCCGGACAGGGAGAAGCTTTCTTT. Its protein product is CASSPAGQGEAFF.

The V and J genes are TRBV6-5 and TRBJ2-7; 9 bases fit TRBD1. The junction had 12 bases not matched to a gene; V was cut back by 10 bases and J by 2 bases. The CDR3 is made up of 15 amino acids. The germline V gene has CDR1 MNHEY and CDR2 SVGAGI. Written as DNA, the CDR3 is TGTGCCACCGCCCGGGGAGACAGGGGGGCCTACGAGCAGTACTTC. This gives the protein CATARGDRGAYEQYF.

This chain's CDR3 is CASPREGAKNIQYF. Written as DNA, the CDR3 is TGTGCCAGCCCGAGGGAGGGAGCCAAAAACATTCAGTACTTC. This chain connects TRBV7-9 to TRBJ2-4; 7 bases are a match to TRBD2. With V trimmed by 8 bases and J by 0 bases, 4 bases remained unmatched. Germline V gene lookup returns CDR1 SEHNR and CDR2 FQNEAQ (reference sequence). The CDR3 runs to 14 residues.

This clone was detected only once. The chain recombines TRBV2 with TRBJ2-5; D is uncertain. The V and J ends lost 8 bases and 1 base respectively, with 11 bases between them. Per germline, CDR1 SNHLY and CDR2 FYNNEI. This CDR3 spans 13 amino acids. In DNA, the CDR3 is TGTGCCAGCCCCAGGTTGGGCCAAGAGACCCAGTACTTC. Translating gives CASPRLGQETQYF.

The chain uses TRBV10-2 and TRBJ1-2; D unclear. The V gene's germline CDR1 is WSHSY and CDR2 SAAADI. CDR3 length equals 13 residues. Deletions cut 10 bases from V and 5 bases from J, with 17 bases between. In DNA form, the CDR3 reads TGCGCCATTAGGAAAACCGCGGAATATGGCTACACCTTC. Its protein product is CAIRKTAEYGYTF.

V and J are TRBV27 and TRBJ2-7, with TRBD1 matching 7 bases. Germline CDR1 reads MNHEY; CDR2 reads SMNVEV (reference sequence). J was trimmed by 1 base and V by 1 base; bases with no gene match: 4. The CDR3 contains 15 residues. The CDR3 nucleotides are TGTGCCAGCAGTTTATTCAGGGGGTCATCCTACGAGCAGTACTTC. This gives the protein CASSLFRGSSYEQYF.

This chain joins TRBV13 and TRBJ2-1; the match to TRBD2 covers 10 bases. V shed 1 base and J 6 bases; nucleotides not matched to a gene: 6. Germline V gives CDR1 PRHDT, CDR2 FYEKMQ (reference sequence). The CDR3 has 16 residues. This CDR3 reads CASSLVSSGRANEQFF. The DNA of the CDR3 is TGTGCCAGCAGCTTAGTTTCCAGCGGGAGGGCCAATGAGCAGTTCTTC.

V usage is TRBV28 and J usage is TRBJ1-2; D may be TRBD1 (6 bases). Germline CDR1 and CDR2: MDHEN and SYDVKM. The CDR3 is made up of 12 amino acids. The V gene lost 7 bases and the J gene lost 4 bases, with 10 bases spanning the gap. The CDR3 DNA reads TGTGCCAGCACCCAGGACAGCTATGGCTACACCTTC. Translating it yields CASTQDSYGYTF.

In DNA, the CDR3 is TGTGCCAGTAGTATAGGTCACAGGGAAAATCAGCCCCAGCATTTT. Protein sequence: CASSIGHRENQPQHF. This chain uses TRBV19 with TRBJ1-5; weak D call: TRBD1 (6 bases). In germline, CDR1 is LNHDA, CDR2 SQIVND (reference sequence). The CDR3 runs 15 residues. Trimming took off 1 base at V and 4 bases at J, with 11 bases between the two ends. Full variable domain (remainder filled in from reference TRBV19 and TRBJ1-5): DGGITQSPKYLFRKEGQNVTLSCEQNLNHDAMYWYRQDPGQGLRLIYYSQIVNDFQKGDIAEGYSVSREKKESFPLTVTSAQKNPTAFYLCASSIGHRENQPQHFGDGTRLSIL.

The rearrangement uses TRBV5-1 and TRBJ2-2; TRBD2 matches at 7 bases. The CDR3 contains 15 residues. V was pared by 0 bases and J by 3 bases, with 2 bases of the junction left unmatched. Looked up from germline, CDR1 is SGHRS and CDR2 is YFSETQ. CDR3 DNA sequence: TGCGCCAGCAGCTTGGGCGGGAGCGACACCGGGGAGCTGTTTTTT. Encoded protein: CASSLGGSDTGELFF. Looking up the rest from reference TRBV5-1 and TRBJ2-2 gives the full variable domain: KAGVTQTPRYLIKTRGQQVTLSCSPISGHRSVSWYQQTPGQGLQFLFEYFSETQRNKGNFPGRFSGRQFSNSRSEMNVSTLELGDSALYLCASSLGGSDTGELFFGEGSRLTVL.

In DNA, the CDR3 is TGTGCCAGCAGCTTTGGTGACAGGGGGCCTTTCGGGGAGCTGTTTTTT. It codes for CASSFGDRGPFGELFF. The chain employs TRBV7-6 and TRBJ2-2; 10 nucleotides align to TRBD1. The CDR3 contains 16 residues. V trimming: 3 bases; J trimming: 7 bases; junction bases outside the gene matches: 8. CDR1 SGHVS and CDR2 FNYEAQ come from the germline V gene.

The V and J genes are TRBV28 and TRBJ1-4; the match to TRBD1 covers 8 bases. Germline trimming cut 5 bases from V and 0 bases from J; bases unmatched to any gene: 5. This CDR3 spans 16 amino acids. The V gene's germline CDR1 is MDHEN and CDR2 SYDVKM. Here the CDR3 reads CASSLQGVSTNEKLFF. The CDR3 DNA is TGTGCCAGCAGTCTACAGGGGGTTTCAACTAATGAAAAACTGTTTTTT.

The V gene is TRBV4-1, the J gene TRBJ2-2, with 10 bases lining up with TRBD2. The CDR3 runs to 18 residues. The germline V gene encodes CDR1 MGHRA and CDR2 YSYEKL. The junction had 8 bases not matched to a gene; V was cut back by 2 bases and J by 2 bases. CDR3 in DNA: TGCGCCAGCAGCCAATCAACCAGCGGGAGGGTTAACACCGGGGAGCTGTTTTTT. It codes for CASSQSTSGRVNTGELFF.

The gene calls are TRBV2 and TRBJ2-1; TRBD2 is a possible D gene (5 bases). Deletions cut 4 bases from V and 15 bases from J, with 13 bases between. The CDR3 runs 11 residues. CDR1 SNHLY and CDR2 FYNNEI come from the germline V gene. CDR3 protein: CASSVRGLSFF. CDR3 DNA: TGTGCCAGCAGTGTTCGGGGTCTCTCGTTCTTC.